Listed below are T cell receptor beta chains from one sample, sequenced in a study of cytomegalovirus exposure and HLA in healthy donors. The table came from immunoSEQ multiplex PCR; TCRdb's copy has only in-frame clones and leaves some out. Of about 140,000 clones in the sample, 65% to 80% were seen once. Input material: PBMCs. The receptors derive from a woman aged 40 to 50 in good health and CMV-seronegative. Both conserved end residues are part of each CDR3. D genes are given only for firm matches. Expanded clones are given a class, and other clones once, few, many or no size at all.

TRBV5-1	-	-	TRBJ2-2	CASSPDTGELFF	TGCGCCAGCAGTCCGGACACCGGGGAGCTGTTTTTT
TRBV15	-	once	TRBJ1-1	CATSRDMASGTEAFF	TGTGCCACCAGCAGAGATATGGCCAGCGGCACTGAAGCTTTCTTT
TRBV7-9	-	-	TRBJ2-3	CASSFGQAYTDTQYF	TGTGCCAGCAGCTTTGGGCAGGCGTACACAGATACGCAGTATTTT
TRBV10-3	TRBD1	-	TRBJ2-1	CAIKSGTGIDEQFF	TGTGCCATCAAATCCGGGACAGGGATCGATGAGCAGTTCTTC
TRBV4-1	TRBD2	-	TRBJ2-4	CASSRETSGRSGAKNIQYF	TGCGCCAGCAGCCGGGAGACTAGCGGGCGCTCGGGGGCCAAAAACATTCAGTACTTC
TRBV4-2	-	-	TRBJ1-5	CASSPGGPKASNQPQHF	TGTGCCAGCAGCCCGGGGGGCCCAAAGGCTAGCAATCAGCCCCAGCATTTT
TRBV5-1	TRBD1	-	TRBJ1-2	CASSPGTATYGYTF	TGCGCCAGCAGCCCCGGGACAGCGACCTATGGCTACACCTTC
TRBV6-5	-	few	TRBJ2-7	CASRLEQGYYEQYF	TGTGCCAGCAGACTCGAACAGGGCTACTACGAGCAGTACTTC
TRBV2	TRBD2	-	TRBJ2-5	CASTAGGLALETQYF	TGTGCCAGCACCGCTGGAGGACTAGCCTTGGAGACCCAGTACTTC
TRBV7-9	-	-	TRBJ2-7	CSSSSLNSYEQYF	TGTTCCAGCAGCTCCCTTAACAGCTACGAGCAGTACTTC
TRBV10-3	-	few	TRBJ1-6	CAIREVERHSPLHF	TGTGCCATCAGGGAGGTGGAGAGGCATTCACCCCTCCACTTT
TRBV6-6	-	-	TRBJ1-5	CASSSDSPNQPQHF	TGTGCCAGCAGTTCGGACAGCCCAAATCAGCCCCAGCATTTT
TRBV6-5	TRBD1	once	TRBJ2-7	CASSLRQGFNYEQYF	TGTGCCAGCAGCCTACGACAGGGTTTCAACTACGAGCAGTACTTC
TRBV5-6	-	few	TRBJ1-1	CASNRGLTEAFF	TGTGCCAGCAACCGCGGACTCACTGAAGCTTTCTTT
TRBV6-5	TRBD2	once	TRBJ2-3	CASSSRGGGDTQYF	TGTGCCAGCAGTTCGCGGGGGGGTGGGGATACGCAGTATTTT
TRBV28	-	-	TRBJ2-3	CASNPGVNTDTQYF	TGTGCCAGCAACCCCGGGGTGAACACAGATACGCAGTATTTT
TRBV25-1	-	-	TRBJ1-1	CASSEYNPDMNTEAFF	TGTGCCAGCAGTGAATATAACCCAGATATGAACACTGAAGCTTTCTTT